The 23 T cell receptor beta chains below all came from one sample that was sequenced in a study of T-cell memory formation after mild COVID-19. MiXCR, applied by TCRdb to the 5' RACE reads, yields one record per CDR3 protein. The sample includes 57,000 or so distinct CDR3 sequences, 9% to 9.5% of them seen just once. Sequencing was done on a sample of PBMCs or a T cell subset sorted from them (not recorded which). Source of these receptors: a man younger than 30 who had mild COVID-19 (a few samples of this study predate the infection). Cell type and time point are not known.

The chain couples TRBV5-1 to TRBJ2-7; TRBD1 might be the D (6 bases). V shed 4 bases and J shed 2 bases, with 22 bases lying between them. CDR3 length: 17 amino acids. Looked up from germline, CDR1 is SGHRS and CDR2 is YFSETQ. The CDR3 DNA reads as TGCGCCAGCAGCCTGGACAGACTCCTACCGAATACCTACGAGCAGTACTTC. Translating gives CASSLDRLLPNTYEQYF.

This clonotype appeared a few times. V is TRBV24-1 and J is TRBJ1-1; D is ambiguous. The CDR3 loop spans 15 amino acids. Germline V CDR1 and CDR2: KGHDR, SFDVKD. V was trimmed by 0 bases and J by 3 bases, leaving 10 bases between them. The CDR3 coding sequence is TGTGCCACCAGTGATTTGCGATGGGGTGACACTGAAGCTTTCTTT. As protein: CATSDLRWGDTEAFF.

This clonotype was detected a few times. One end of the junction is discordant with germline, which a read error may explain. The chain combines TRBV30 with TRBJ2-6; D uncertain. Germline-derived CDR1 and CDR2 are GTSNPN and SVGIG (reference sequence). The CDR3 spans 13 residues. CDR3 region: CAWSVRGVNVLTF. DNA for the CDR3: TGTGCCTGGAGTGTACGTGGGGTCAACGTCCTGACTTTC. Using reference TRBV30 and TRBJ2-6 for the parts outside the CDR3, the full variable domain is SQTIHQWPATLVQPVGSPLSLECTVEGTSNPNLYWYRQAAGRGLQLLFYSVGIGQISSEVPQNLSASRPQDRQFILSSKKLLLSDSGFYLCAWSVRGVNVLTFGAGSRLTVL.

The V gene is TRBV20-1, the J gene TRBJ1-5; D unresolved. Germline CDR1 and CDR2: DFQATT and SNEGSKA (reference sequence). Trimming cost V 0 bases and J 6 bases, with 9 bases left between them. The CDR3 loop spans 13 amino acids. Here the CDR3 DNA reads TGCAGTGCTAGAGATCCCCTAACTCAGCCCCAGCATTTT. Encoded protein: CSARDPLTQPQHF.

This rearrangement joins TRBV2 to TRBJ2-1; a weak D match, TRBD1 (5 bases). V was clipped by 1 base and J by 2 bases, with 9 bases between them. There are 15 residues in the CDR3. Germline V gene data show CDR1 as SNHLY and CDR2 as FYNNEI. CDR3 protein: CASSEEAGTYNEQFF. The CDR3 coding sequence is TGTGCCAGCAGTGAAGAGGCAGGGACCTACAATGAGCAGTTCTTC.

This clonotype has only a few counts. The V gene is TRBV24-1, the J gene TRBJ2-7; D is uncertain. Trimming left V 7 bases short and J 4 bases short, with 7 bases between. Germline CDR1 is KGHDR and CDR2 is SFDVKD. This CDR3 is built from 11 residues. CDR3 nucleotide sequence: TGTGCCACCAGGTTGGGTTACGAGCAGTACGTC. Its translation is CATRLGYEQYV.

The chain links TRBV12-3 or TRBV12-4 to TRBJ2-6, with D hard to call. V was trimmed by 7 bases and J by 0 bases, leaving 7 bases between them. The CDR3 contains 14 residues. The DNA for the CDR3 is TGTGCCAGCACCAGACCCTCTGGGGCCAACGTCCTGACTTTC. Protein product: CASTRPSGANVLTF.

CDR3 protein: CASIGQGVNEQYF. CDR3 coding DNA: TGCGCCAGCATCGGACAGGGAGTTAACGAGCAGTACTTC. The chain is built from TRBV10-2 and TRBJ2-7; the match to TRBD1 covers 8 bases. CDR1 WSHSY and CDR2 SAAADI come from the germline V gene. There are 13 residues in the CDR3. The V and J ends lost 7 bases and 5 bases, in that order; junction bases with no gene match: 7.

This clonotype was seen a few times. At one end the junction does not follow the germline gene, possibly because of a read error. The rearrangement uses TRBV5-1 and TRBJ2-1; D is perhaps TRBD1 (5 bases). This CDR3 is built from 10 residues. Germline assignment: CDR1 SGHRS and CDR2 YFSETQ. The CDR3 DNA sequence: TGCGCCAGCAGCTTAACACAGGAAACCTTC. Protein product: CASSLTQETF.

This clonotype was seen at least ten times. V is TRBV7-2 and J is TRBJ2-1; D call uncertain. The germline gives CDR1 SGHTA, CDR2 FQGNSA. This CDR3 contains 14 residues. Trimming stripped 0 bases from V and 6 bases from J, with 9 bases between. The CDR3 loop reads CASSLAGSINEQFF. The CDR3 coding sequence is TGTGCCAGCAGCTTAGCCGGGTCGATCAATGAGCAGTTCTTC.

This clonotype has a handful of counts. V and J are TRBV12-3 or TRBV12-4 and TRBJ2-5; 8 bases are a match to TRBD2. This CDR3 region has 14 residues. V shed 5 bases, J shed 3 bases, and the junction held 5 bases outside the gene matches. CDR3 amino acids: CASSLSGEEETQYF. Here the CDR3 DNA reads TGTGCCAGCAGTCTTAGCGGGGAGGAAGAGACCCAGTACTTC.

The chain combines TRBV7-3 with TRBJ2-1, with TRBD2 identical over 10 bases. Trimming removed 5 bases from V and 7 bases from J; junction bases left unmatched: 11. The length of the CDR3 is 16 residues. Germline-derived CDR1 and CDR2 are SGHTA and FQGTGA. The CDR3 region has the DNA TGTGCCAGCAGCCGCCCCCCCGGGACTAGCGATAATGAGCAGTTCTTC. It translates to CASSRPPGTSDNEQFF.

The chain uses TRBV6-6 and TRBJ2-7; 8 bases line up with TRBD1. V gave up 2 bases and J gave up 1 base; unmatched junction bases: 1. Germline V CDR1 and CDR2: MNHNY, SVGAGI (reference sequence). The CDR3 sequence is 14 residues long. For the CDR3, the DNA is TGTGCCAGCAGTTACACAGGGGGATCCTACGAGCAGTACTTC. Protein: CASSYTGGSYEQYF.

The table lists this clonotype with many counts. The rearrangement joins TRBV7-2 to TRBJ2-7; D ambiguous. Germline V gene sequence: CDR1 SGHTA, CDR2 FQGNSA. The CDR3 consists of 13 residues. The V end lost 4 bases, the J end lost 3 bases, and 10 bases lay between the germline ends. The CDR3 region has the DNA TGTGCCAGCAGCTCGACGGTGAACTACGAGCAGTACTTC. Residues: CASSSTVNYEQYF.

The genes are TRBV12-3 or TRBV12-4 and TRBJ1-5; possible D gene TRBD1, 5 bases. V was shortened by 6 bases and J by 6 bases, with 18 bases between the two germline ends. The CDR3 is 15 residues long. The CDR3 DNA is TGTGCCAGCAGCCGGGACGGAGACTGGGGTCAGCCCCAGCATTTT. Its translation: CASSRDGDWGQPQHF.

V is TRBV4-3 and J is TRBJ1-6; D is uncertain. The CDR3 length is 14 residues. V was shortened by 0 bases and J by 9 bases, with 9 bases between the two germline ends. Germline V lookup: CDR1 LGHNA, CDR2 YSLEER. The CDR3 DNA reads as TGCGCCAGCAGCCAAGACAGTCTGGGTTCACCCCTCCACTTT. It translates to CASSQDSLGSPLHF.

This clonotype was seen a few times. The V gene is TRBV18, the J gene TRBJ2-7; the D gene is possibly TRBD2 (6 bases). V gave up 2 bases and J gave up 1 base, with 12 bases separating them. The CDR3 sequence is 15 residues long. Germline values: CDR1 KGHSH, CDR2 LQKENI. Here the CDR3 reads CASSPGGKGSYEQYF. The CDR3, as DNA: TGTGCCAGCTCACCAGGGGGGAAGGGTTCCTACGAGCAGTACTTC.

The chain has TRBV11-3 and TRBJ2-1, with D possibly matching TRBD1 (6 bases). With 5 bases removed from V and 3 bases from J, the gap between germline ends came to 14 bases. The CDR3 covers 15 residues. The V gene's germline CDR1 is SGHNT and CDR2 YENEEA. The CDR3 region has the DNA TGTGCCAGCAGCCAAAAACAGGGAGACTACAATGAGCAGTTCTTC. Translated, it gives CASSQKQGDYNEQFF.

This clonotype was detected a few times. The gene calls are TRBV5-5 and TRBJ2-3; D unclear. The germline gives CDR1 SGHKS, CDR2 YYEKEE (reference sequence). This CDR3 is 15 amino acids long. V was clipped by 0 bases and J by 0 bases, with 8 bases between them. The CDR3 is CASSLGVTSTDTQYF. DNA of the CDR3: TGTGCCAGCAGCTTGGGGGTAACTAGCACAGATACGCAGTATTTT.

The V call is TRBV6-2 or TRBV6-3, the J call TRBJ2-5, with D tentatively TRBD1 (5 bases). This CDR3 contains 11 residues. CDR1 and CDR2 from the germline V gene are MNHEY and SVGEGT. V lost 6 bases and J lost 7, with 9 bases in between. The CDR3 loop reads CASREQGTQYF. CDR3 DNA: TGTGCCAGCAGGGAGCAGGGGACCCAGTACTTC.

The chain uses TRBV12-3 or TRBV12-4 and TRBJ1-1, with D tentatively TRBD1 (5 bases). Deletions cut 2 bases from V and 0 bases from J, with 10 bases between. This CDR3 is built from 15 residues. In nucleotides, the CDR3 is TGTGCCAGCAGTTTAAACCCAGGGCTGAACACTGAAGCTTTCTTT. It specifies CASSLNPGLNTEAFF.

V is TRBV12-3 or TRBV12-4 and J is TRBJ2-5, with 8 bases that match TRBD1. The ends lost 2 bases at V and 6 bases at J; junction bases unmatched: 2. This CDR3 region has 13 residues. The CDR3 sequence: CASSLNRGKTQYF. The CDR3 DNA reads as TGTGCCAGCAGTTTAAACAGGGGGAAGACCCAGTACTTC.

This clonotype was observed many times. The V call is TRBV7-2, the J call TRBJ2-7, with D tentatively TRBD1 (5 bases). The CDR3 runs 15 residues. Germline assignment: CDR1 SGHTA and CDR2 FQGNSA. With 2 bases removed from V and 0 bases from J, the gap between germline ends came to 11 bases. The CDR3: CASSLNPGSSYEQYV. The CDR3 coding sequence is TGTGCCAGCAGCTTAAATCCAGGGTCCTCCTACGAGCAGTACGTC.